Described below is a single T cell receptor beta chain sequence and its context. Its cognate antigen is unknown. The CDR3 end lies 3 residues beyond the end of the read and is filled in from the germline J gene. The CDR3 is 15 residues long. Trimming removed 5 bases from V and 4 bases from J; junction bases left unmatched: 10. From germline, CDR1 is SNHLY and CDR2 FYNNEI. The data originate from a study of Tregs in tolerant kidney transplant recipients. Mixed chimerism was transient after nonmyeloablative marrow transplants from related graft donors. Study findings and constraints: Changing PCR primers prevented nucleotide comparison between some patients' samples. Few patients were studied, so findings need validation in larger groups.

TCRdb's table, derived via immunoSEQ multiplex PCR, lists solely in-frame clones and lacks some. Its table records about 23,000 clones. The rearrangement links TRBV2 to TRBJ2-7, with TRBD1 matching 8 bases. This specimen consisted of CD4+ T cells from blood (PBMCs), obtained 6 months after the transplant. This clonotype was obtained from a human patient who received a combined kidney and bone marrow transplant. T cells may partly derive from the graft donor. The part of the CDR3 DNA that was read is TGTGCCAGCAGTACCATCCAGGGGGCTGGGTACGAG. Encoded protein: CASSTIQGAGYE. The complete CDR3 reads CASSTIQGAGYEQYF.